This TCR beta chain stems from a study of blood T cell repertoires in COVID-19. Study-level background: Sites in the United States, Italy and Spain provided acute and convalescent COVID-19 samples.

The germline gives CDR1 MDHEN, CDR2 SYDVKM. This CDR3 comprises 12 residues. V lost 10 bases to trimming and J lost 6 bases; unmatched junction nucleotides: 3. The table came from immunoSEQ multiplex PCR; TCRdb's copy has only in-frame clones and leaves some out. The sample shows under 200,000 clones, 90% of them seen only once. What was sequenced was peripheral blood. V is TRBV28 and J is TRBJ2-4; 10 positions agree with TRBD1. This clonotype originated in a man aged 45-65 years with acute or convalescent COVID-19. CDR3 sequence: CATRTGGNIQYF. In DNA form, the CDR3 reads TGTGCCACTAGGACAGGGGGAAACATTCAGTACTTC.